The clone carrying this T cell receptor (beta chain) was counted a single time. Its antigen is unknown. The sample belongs to a study of cytomegalovirus exposure and HLA in healthy donors. Study background: In a previous analysis, 120 million or so unique TCR beta sequences were found from 150 million to 200 million T cells. Early on, a data release was issued that held roughly 80 million unique TCRs from HLA-typed donors. Study-wide findings and caveats: Accurate HLA-A and HLA-B prediction from TCR beta sequences was reported for most subjects. Researchers reported in a later analysis that common viral pathogens appeared linked to several top clusters.

PCR employed 60 Vbeta and 13 Jbeta primers. TCRdb keeps only in-frame clones here, not all; method: immunoSEQ multiplex PCR. The table has about 50,000 clones, around 82% seen once. The sequence was collected from a man between 25 and 39 years old in good health and CMV-seropositive. Sequencing input: PBMCs.

This chain's CDR3 is CASSYMSSGAGDTQYF. The CDR3 nucleotides are TGTGCCAGCAGTTACATGTCTAGCGGGGCGGGAGATACGCAGTATTTT. This chain joins TRBV6-5 and TRBJ2-3; TRBD2 agrees at 9 bases. The V gene end was trimmed by 2 bases and the J gene end by 5 bases; junction bases not matched to a gene: 8. This CDR3 is built from 16 residues. Germline V gene lookup returns CDR1 MNHEY and CDR2 SVGAGI.